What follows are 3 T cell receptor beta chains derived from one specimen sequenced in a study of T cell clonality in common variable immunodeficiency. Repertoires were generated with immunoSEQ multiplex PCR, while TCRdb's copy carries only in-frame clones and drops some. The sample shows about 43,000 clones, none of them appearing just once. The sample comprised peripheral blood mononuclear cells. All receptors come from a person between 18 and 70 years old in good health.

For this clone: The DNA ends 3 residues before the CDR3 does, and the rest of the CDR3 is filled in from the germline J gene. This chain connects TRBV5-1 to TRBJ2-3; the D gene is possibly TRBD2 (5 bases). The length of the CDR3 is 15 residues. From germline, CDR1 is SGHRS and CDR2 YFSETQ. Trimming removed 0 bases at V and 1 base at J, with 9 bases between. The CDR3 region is CASSLGARGTDTQYF. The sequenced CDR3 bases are TGCGCCAGCAGCTTGGGGGCGCGGGGCACAGATACG.

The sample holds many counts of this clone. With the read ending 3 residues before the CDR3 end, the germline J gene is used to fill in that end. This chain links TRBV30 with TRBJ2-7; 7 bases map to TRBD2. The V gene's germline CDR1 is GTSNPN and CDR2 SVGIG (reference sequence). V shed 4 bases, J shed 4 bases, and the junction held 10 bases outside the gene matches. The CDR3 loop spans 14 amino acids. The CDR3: CAWIPRGVGYEQYF. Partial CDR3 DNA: TGTGCCTGGATCCCCCGGGGGGTAGGGTACGAG.

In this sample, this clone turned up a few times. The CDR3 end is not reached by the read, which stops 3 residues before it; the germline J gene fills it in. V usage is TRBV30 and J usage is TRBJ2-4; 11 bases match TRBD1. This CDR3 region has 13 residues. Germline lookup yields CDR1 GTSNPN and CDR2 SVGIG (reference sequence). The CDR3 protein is CASIGQGAGGQYF. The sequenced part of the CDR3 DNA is TGTGCCAGCATCGGACAGGGGGCAGGAGGT.